This entry features one T cell receptor beta chain sequence. The target antigen is unknown. The table came from immunoSEQ multiplex PCR; TCRdb's copy has only in-frame clones and leaves some out. The sample includes 300,000 to 400,000 clones, 85% to 90% of them seen just once. Specified treatment: roughly 20 received Ad26.COV2.S at low or high dose, single or two shots; several received placebo; per-sample allocation not given. Samples were taken on day 63 after the first vaccine or placebo injection. Vaccination employed an Ad26 vector expressing the Wuhan-strain SARS-CoV-2 spike. These data originate in a study of Ad26.COV2.S vaccination and SARS-CoV-2 variants. Turning to the study itself: The donor participated in the COV1001 trial, in its Ad26.COV2.S arm. Ad26.COV2.S, an intramuscular injection, was given once or twice 56 days apart. Study results and limitations: Vaccinees showed greater spike-specific TCR breadth than placebo recipients.

This specimen was peripheral blood, taken in a trial of Ad26.COV2.S vaccine versus placebo. The clonotype originates from a person between 18 and 59 years old who received the Ad26.COV2.S COVID-19 vaccine or a placebo.

Here the CDR3 DNA reads TGTGCCAGCAGTTCTCTTAGGACAGGCGGTTTGGGGAGTTACGAGCAGTACTTC. Translation gives CASSSLRTGGLGSYEQYF. The chain is built from TRBV27 and TRBJ2-7, with TRBD1 identical over 7 bases. The ends lost 4 bases at V and 4 bases at J; junction bases unmatched: 19. Germline-derived CDR1 and CDR2 are MNHEY and SMNVEV (reference sequence). This CDR3 contains 18 residues.